This T cell receptor beta chain stems from a study of T cell responses to AZD1222 COVID-19 vaccine. There are 16 residues in the CDR3. Trimming cost V 6 bases and J 1 base, with 18 bases left between them. Germline CDR1 ENHRY, CDR2 SYGVKD. The assay was immunoSEQ multiplex PCR, and TCRdb's table has in-frame clones only and misses some. This table has around 150,000 clones, 80% to 95% appearing once. This chain connects TRBV10-3 to TRBJ1-1; no definite D call. Source: peripheral blood, taken 28 days after the second AZD1222 dose. This sequence was found in an adult who received the AZD1222 COVID-19 vaccine. The CDR3 nucleotides read TGTGCCATCAGCCAGACACCCGACGGCTCGAACACTGAAGCTTTCTTT. Residues: CAISQTPDGSNTEAFF.